This T cell receptor beta chain is drawn from a study of T cells expressing NK-cell markers. Whole-study context: The TCR beta repertoires were obtained from sorted CD3+CD56+NKG2C+, CD3+CD56+NKG2C- and CD3+CD56-NKG2C+ T cells. Seven sequenced donors out of eight were HCMV-seropositive, one seronegative. Findings and limits, study-wide: Specificity for HCMV among expanded NKG2C+ T cell clones was not established. In over 5 donors, dominant CD3+CD56+NKG2C+ clonotypes ranked among the top 10 CD8+ clonotypes.

To note about this clonotype: Its antigen remains unidentified.

The CDR3 is 11 amino acids. CDR1 LNHDA and CDR2 SQIVND come from the germline V gene (reference sequence). TCRdb reprocessed the 5' RACE reads and reports one entry per CDR3 protein, with no DNA. The table for this sample gives about 260,000 distinct CDR3 sequences. The chain joins TRBV19 to TRBJ1-1. This TCR came from a man aged 18 to 30 in good health. The sequencing input was blood T cells: a sorted CD56 or NKG2C T cell subset, CD4+ or CD8+ T cells, or bulk PBMC T cells (not recorded which). This chain's CDR3 is CASSVGTEAFF.